This TCR beta chain stems from a study of blood T cells in healthy people across ages. This clonotype has a handful of counts. Antigen specificity is unknown. General study points: PBMCs went unsorted, and a conclusive naive versus antigen-experienced comparison was therefore prevented.

The CDR3 extends over 16 amino acids. Germline CDR1 is MRHNA and CDR2 is SNTAGT. The germline V and J ends were trimmed by 4 bases and 0 bases, with 10 bases remaining between them. Next came a second PCR, run for about 6 to 12 cycles, which used a sample-barcoded 5' primer along with a J-beta primer mix. Every single cDNA molecule received a tag from a template-switch adaptor with 12 random nucleotides. TCRdb called the 5' RACE reads again in MiXCR, with one record for every CDR3 protein. The table includes fewer than 2,000,000 distinct CDR3 sequences, roughly two fifths detected once. Total RNA, at least 6 micrograms per sample, was extracted from PBMCs.

V is TRBV6-4 and J is TRBJ2-6; unclear D gene. The sequencing input was blood. The TCR comes from a human donor in good health. CDR3 bases: TGTGCCAGCAGTGGGTCCCCCAACTCTGGGGCCAACGTCCTGACTTTC. This sequence encodes CASSGSPNSGANVLTF.